Listed below are T cell receptor beta chains from one sample, sequenced in a study of blood T cell repertoires in COVID-19. Sequencing used immunoSEQ multiplex PCR; TCRdb keeps in-frame clones, though not all of them. The sample has about 670,000 clones, 85% to 90% seen once. The sample comprised peripheral blood. The source of these receptors is a woman aged 18-30 years with acute or convalescent COVID-19. CDR3s include the opening cysteine and the closing phenylalanine or tryptophan. Each record gives: CDR3 DNA, CDR3 protein, J gene, clone size, V gene, D gene. A D gene is named only where the DNA matches it firmly. Clone size is stated in some rows and not others, as once, few, many or a class when expanded.

CDR3nt: TGTGCCAGCAGCCAAGATTCGGGAAATCAGCCCCAGCATTTT; CDR3aa: CASSQDSGNQPQHF; j_gene: TRBJ1-5; abundance: NA; v_gene: TRBV3-1/TRBV3-2; d_gene: NA
CDR3nt: TGCAGCGTGGACAGTTCCAACGTCCTGACTTTC; CDR3aa: CSVDSSNVLTF; j_gene: TRBJ2-6; abundance: once; v_gene: TRBV29-1; d_gene: NA
CDR3nt: TGCGCCAGCAGCTTGGGGCAGTTCTACTATGGCTACACCTTC; CDR3aa: CASSLGQFYYGYTF; j_gene: TRBJ1-2; abundance: NA; v_gene: TRBV5-1; d_gene: NA
CDR3nt: TGTGCTAGTGGTTTGGGTTCTACGGAGAGCTCCTACGAGCAGTACTTC; CDR3aa: CASGLGSTESSYEQYF; j_gene: TRBJ2-7; abundance: NA; v_gene: TRBV12-5; d_gene: NA
CDR3nt: TGTGCCAGCAGGCGGGACAGGCTTACTGAAGCTTTCTTT; CDR3aa: CASRRDRLTEAFF; j_gene: TRBJ1-1; abundance: NA; v_gene: TRBV6-5; d_gene: TRBD1
CDR3nt: TGTGCCAGCAGCGTCCAGGAGCGGGGAAACACCATATATTTT; CDR3aa: CASSVQERGNTIYF; j_gene: TRBJ1-3; abundance: once; v_gene: TRBV9; d_gene: NA
CDR3nt: TGTGCCAGCAGTTACCACCCACAGGGCGAGCAGTACTTC; CDR3aa: CASSYHPQGEQYF; j_gene: TRBJ2-7; abundance: NA; v_gene: TRBV6-5; d_gene: NA
CDR3nt: TGTGCCAGCTCACTGACGGGGGAGGGCGATTCACCCCTCCACTTT; CDR3aa: CASSLTGEGDSPLHF; j_gene: TRBJ1-6; abundance: few; v_gene: TRBV18; d_gene: NA
CDR3nt: TGCGCCAGCAGCTTGGCCGGGGGTTCGACTGAAGCTTTCTTT; CDR3aa: CASSLAGGSTEAFF; j_gene: TRBJ1-1; abundance: NA; v_gene: TRBV5-1; d_gene: NA
CDR3nt: TGTGCCAGTAGGGCCGGGGGGATTTACACTGAAGCTTTCTTT; CDR3aa: CASRAGGIYTEAFF; j_gene: TRBJ1-1; abundance: NA; v_gene: TRBV19; d_gene: NA
CDR3nt: TGTGCCAGCCTAGGGACACCTCTGAACACCGGGGAGCTGTTTTTT; CDR3aa: CASLGTPLNTGELFF; j_gene: TRBJ2-2; abundance: NA; v_gene: TRBV7-2; d_gene: NA
CDR3nt: TGTGCCTGGGCCCGGGACTCGGGCTCCTACGAGCAGTACTTC; CDR3aa: CAWARDSGSYEQYF; j_gene: TRBJ2-7; abundance: NA; v_gene: TRBV30; d_gene: NA
CDR3nt: TGCAGCGTTGCAGGACAGGGGTATGGCTACACCTTC; CDR3aa: CSVAGQGYGYTF; j_gene: TRBJ1-2; abundance: NA; v_gene: TRBV29-1; d_gene: TRBD1
CDR3nt: TGCGCCAGCAGCTTCCTGGACAGCCAAGAGACCCAGTACTTC; CDR3aa: CASSFLDSQETQYF; j_gene: TRBJ2-5; abundance: NA; v_gene: TRBV5-1; d_gene: NA
CDR3nt: TGTGCCAGCAAGAGTCTAGCGGGGGCCGGGGGCACAGATACGCAGTATTTT; CDR3aa: CASKSLAGAGGTDTQYF; j_gene: TRBJ2-3; abundance: NA; v_gene: TRBV27; d_gene: TRBD2
CDR3nt: TGCGCCAGCAGCTCTGGACAGAATAGGAACACTGAAGCTTTCTTT; CDR3aa: CASSSGQNRNTEAFF; j_gene: TRBJ1-1; abundance: NA; v_gene: TRBV5-1; d_gene: NA
CDR3nt: TGCGCCAGCAGCTACGGGGGAAGCAATCAGCCCCAGCATTTT; CDR3aa: CASSYGGSNQPQHF; j_gene: TRBJ1-5; abundance: few; v_gene: TRBV5-1; d_gene: NA
CDR3nt: TGCGCCAGCAGCTACCGTGCGCGCGGGGGGGCCTACGAGCAGTACTTC; CDR3aa: CASSYRARGGAYEQYF; j_gene: TRBJ2-7; abundance: NA; v_gene: TRBV5-1; d_gene: TRBD2
CDR3nt: TGTGCCAGCAGTCGGAACAGAGAGCCCTACGAGCAGTACTTC; CDR3aa: CASSRNREPYEQYF; j_gene: TRBJ2-7; abundance: NA; v_gene: TRBV5-4; d_gene: NA
CDR3nt: TGTGCCAGTAGTTACGAGACAGATCATGGAGGGCTCTTCACTGAAGCTTTCTTT; CDR3aa: CASSYETDHGGLFTEAFF; j_gene: TRBJ1-1; abundance: once; v_gene: TRBV19; d_gene: NA
CDR3nt: TGCGCCAGCAGCCCGCGGGGCCCAAGCTCTGGAAACACCATATATTTT; CDR3aa: CASSPRGPSSGNTIYF; j_gene: TRBJ1-3; abundance: NA; v_gene: TRBV5-1; d_gene: NA
CDR3nt: TGTGCCAGCAGCTTAGCGGGGGCTAGTGGTGCCGGGGAGCTGTTTTTT; CDR3aa: CASSLAGASGAGELFF; j_gene: TRBJ2-2; abundance: NA; v_gene: TRBV7-3; d_gene: NA
CDR3nt: TGTGCCAGCAGCCCTCTCGGAGGCTATGGCTACACCTTC; CDR3aa: CASSPLGGYGYTF; j_gene: TRBJ1-2; abundance: NA; v_gene: TRBV3-1/TRBV3-2; d_gene: NA
CDR3nt: TGTGCCATCCGCGGGGGTTATAATTCACCCCTCCACTTT; CDR3aa: CAIRGGYNSPLHF; j_gene: TRBJ1-6; abundance: NA; v_gene: TRBV6-5; d_gene: NA
CDR3nt: TGTGCCAGCAGTGCAAACCCCACAGGGGGCAGCCAGCCCCAGCATTTT; CDR3aa: CASSANPTGGSQPQHF; j_gene: TRBJ1-5; abundance: NA; v_gene: TRBV6-1; d_gene: TRBD1
CDR3nt: TGTGCCAGCAGTTTAAACGGGGGGAGAGCTTTCTTT; CDR3aa: CASSLNGGRAFF; j_gene: TRBJ1-1; abundance: NA; v_gene: TRBV27; d_gene: NA
CDR3nt: TGCAGTGCTAGTGATGTCGGGAGGTTCGGCAATCAGCCCCAGCATTTT; CDR3aa: CSASDVGRFGNQPQHF; j_gene: TRBJ1-5; abundance: NA; v_gene: TRBV20-1; d_gene: NA
CDR3nt: TGTGCCAGCAGCAGAGGGACTAGCGTCACCCGCACAGATACGCAGTATTTT; CDR3aa: CASSRGTSVTRTDTQYF; j_gene: TRBJ2-3; abundance: NA; v_gene: TRBV21-1; d_gene: NA
CDR3nt: TGTGCCAGTAGTCCTACTTCAGGCGCTTATAGCAATCAGCCCCAGCATTTT; CDR3aa: CASSPTSGAYSNQPQHF; j_gene: TRBJ1-5; abundance: few; v_gene: TRBV19; d_gene: NA
CDR3nt: TGTGCCAGCAGTTACTCGAGGGACAACGGCTACACCTTC; CDR3aa: CASSYSRDNGYTF; j_gene: TRBJ1-2; abundance: NA; v_gene: TRBV6-6; d_gene: NA
CDR3nt: TGCGCCAGCAGCCAAGAGGGCCCCAGCTCCTACAATGAGCAGTTCTTC; CDR3aa: CASSQEGPSSYNEQFF; j_gene: TRBJ2-1; abundance: NA; v_gene: TRBV4-1; d_gene: NA